This T cell receptor beta chain stems from a study of shared T cell receptors in the human thymus. The germline V gene has CDR1 LNHDA and CDR2 SQIVND (reference sequence). Trimming stripped 4 bases from V and 0 bases from J, with 11 bases between. This CDR3 is built from 15 residues. TCRdb's table, derived via immunoSEQ multiplex PCR, lists solely in-frame clones and lacks some. Of hundreds of thousands of clones listed, more than 75% are singletons. The sample was also reused in another study, on human thymus T cells. That source adds: Thymus tissue for the work was resected from patients undergoing corrective heart surgery. Both thymic and peripheral blood repertoires showed apparently biased V and J usage.

Material: thymocytes. This TCR was recovered from a boy younger than two with a congenital heart defect. The chain carries TRBV19 and TRBJ2-3, with a weak D call TRBD2 (5 bases). The DNA for the CDR3 is TGTGCCAGTAGTACTCCCGCGGGTAGCACAGATACGCAGTATTTT. It specifies CASSTPAGSTDTQYF.